This entry describes one TCR beta chain. This clone's antigen is unknown. This record belongs to a study of cytomegalovirus exposure and HLA in healthy donors (dated by TCRdb to 2016 to 2017). For context, the study as a whole: An earlier analysis of some 600 of the donors reported approximately 300 Gb of sequence data and around 110 million unique TCR beta sequences obtained from some 200 million T cells. The number of typed donors differed by locus: about 620-640 for A, B, C, DRB1 and DQB1; 500 to 550 for DQA1; roughly 600 for DPA1; and around 490 for DPB1. About 310 gigabases of sequencing data and 80 million or so unique TCR sequences were included in an early release covering roughly 600 HLA-typed donors. In a later genetic analysis, genome-wide SNP genotypes for 398 of the 666 donors were used, and that subset was treated as a discovery cohort. Because of strong linkage in the cohort, 5 or 6 DR-DQ haplotypes were treated as single units for association and clustering. A later analysis re-examined previously published TCR beta repertoires from hundreds of donors and added high-resolution HLA genotyping to investigate patterns of TCR occurrence. Every discovery cohort repertoire had been produced on one sequencing platform. To decide whether each TCR beta V gene segment behaved as functional or pseudogenic, an earlier analysis of 587 of the donors relied on high-throughput TCR beta sequencing. The genetic ancestry cluster associated with self-reported Caucasian donors included roughly 84% of the 300 to 400 genotyped donors. The study aimed to test whether cataloging public T cell receptors could reveal signatures of past pathogen exposure. Among about 400 genotyped donors of the cohort, an average of approximately 220,000 unique TCR beta nucleotide sequences was sequenced per donor, of which roughly 17% were non-productive. The T cell repertoires of 666 subjects were profiled by immunosequencing and related to cytomegalovirus serostatus. High-throughput TCR immunosequencing, statistical association of individual TCRs with disease status, and machine learning were combined to predict cytomegalovirus infection status. Donor age, sex, ethnicity and CMV serostatus were compiled alongside the repertoire data. Rather than using new phenotypic data, the later analysis identified candidate immune exposures from TCR beta sequences and from how often those sequences occurred across donors. In addition to the first cohort of 666 subjects, a separate validation cohort of 120 different subjects was used. Both class I and class II loci were covered by HLA typing, at four-digit resolution. Overall study results and their limits: Broadly in line with IMGT annotations, most TCR beta V segments showed up in productive rearrangements about 90% or about 30% of the time in an earlier analysis of several hundred of the donors. Across donors, most TCR sequences were observed very rarely, whereas some public TCRs were present in many individuals. In a later genetic analysis, fewer N-insertions in productive TCRs were reported among donors in an Asian-associated ancestry cluster than the roughly 700-donor mean. V-gene and J-gene trimming of TCR beta chains was associated with a missense DCLRE1C variant in a later genetic analysis, and the association was replicated in an independent cohort. The cohort was sequenced for TCR beta chains only, and without alpha or paired-chain data the features that could be detected were limited. Sequencing depth was assumed to be roughly uniform across donors in the presence/absence analyses, though that assumption may not hold. A later analysis associated around 16,000 TCR beta sequences with specific HLA alleles at a false discovery rate of 0.05. Assigning TCR associations to individual alleles was difficult when HLA alleles, especially DR and DQ, strongly co-occurred. It was suggested by the authors that the approach could potentially be generalized to other disease states and immunological phenotypes. The only immune exposure information available for the cohort was CMV serostatus. Several of the top co-occurrence clusters appeared to be linked to parvovirus B19, influenza, CMV and Epstein-Barr virus, according to a later analysis. In a later analysis, TCR association rates were found to vary across HLA loci, with the most associated TCRs seen for DRB1 alleles and the fewest for HLA-C alleles. Because some donors lacked HLA typing at each locus, the association tests relied only on the typed subset. A group of highly shared sequence variants was considered likely to be a technical artifact of the sequencing pipeline. A further reported finding was that TCR beta sequences accurately predicted the HLA-A and HLA-B alleles for most subjects in the first cohort. Because counts were too low, seventeen rarely observed V segments, including chromosome 9 orphons, were left out of the earlier analysis of 587 of the donors. In a later analysis, HLA-associated TCR beta chains were found to be more clonally expanded and to have lower generation probabilities than equally common non-associated chains. Three of the identified cytomegalovirus-associated TCR beta chains were confirmed in vitro to be specific for cytomegalovirus antigens. A total of about 150 TCR beta chains were listed by the study as associated with cytomegalovirus. Because the 87-base-pair reads could not distinguish some IMGT-functional V segments, including TRBV6-2 and TRBV6-3, those segments were excluded. Correlated functional status among segregating V segments might be attributable to linkage disequilibrium, but an unknown experimental factor could not be ruled out. A later analysis found that most CMV-associated TCR beta chains appeared HLA-restricted, with HLA associations seemingly driven largely by CMV exposure. In both the original and validation cohorts, the classifier was reported to diagnose cytomegalovirus status with high specificity and sensitivity.

The library came from the immunoSEQ multiplex PCR assay. A mixture of 60 forward primers for TCR Vbeta segments and 13 reverse primers for TCR Jbeta segments was used in the multiplex PCR. A multiplex PCR assay on genomic DNA amplified the CDR3 region of rearranged TCR beta genes. On the Illumina HiSeq System, the amplified TCR beta libraries were sequenced as 87-base-pair reads. Under the source paper's analysis protocol: A later analysis tallied roughly 78 million unique TCR beta chains across the 640 or so repertoires, and 10 million to 11 million of those chains were shared by two or more donors. To remove PCR and sequencing errors, raw reads were error-corrected and collapsed into unique sequences using a nearest-neighbor algorithm that merged closely related sequences. V, D and J gene segments were assigned by aligning CDR3 sequences to IMGT reference sequences. Each retained sequence needed at least a six-nucleotide match to both a V gene segment and a J gene segment. A rearrangement was called productive if the CDR3 had no stop codons and remained in frame with V and J, and every other rearrangement was called non-productive. Following IMGT convention, CDR3 was defined as the stretch from the second conserved V-encoded cysteine up to the conserved J-encoded phenylalanine. The earlier analysis of about 590 of the donors excluded sequences that lacked an unambiguous match to a single V gene segment. An earlier analysis of a few hundred of the donors called V segments functional above 56.7% productive rearrangements and segregating when the between-donor standard deviation exceeded 5%. A statistical classification framework was developed to diagnose cytomegalovirus status using the catalog of TCR beta chain sequences. A later analysis assigned V and J genes by comparing TCR nucleotide sequences with IMGT/GENE-DB human TR gene sequences. In a later analysis, CDR3 sequences and most-parsimonious VDJ recombination scenarios were assigned using the TCRdist pipeline. A later analysis defined each TCR beta chain by its CDR3 amino acid sequence plus V-gene family, and excluded reads lacking a unique V-gene family. A later analysis removed 600 or so highly shared, low-generation-probability nucleotide sequences to deal with suspected cross-contamination and a sequencing artifact. For each public chain, a later analysis derived a clonal expansion index from normalized ranks of inferred template counts within each repertoire. Generation probabilities in a later analysis came from a VDJ recombination model fitted to out-of-frame rearrangements, and those results were checked against IGoR. A later analysis scored TCR-TCR, TCR-HLA and TCR-CMV co-occurrence with hypergeometric tests, applying a repertoire-size bias correction to TCR pairs. To estimate false discovery rates, a later analysis permuted the HLA or CMV assignments 20 times. A later analysis grouped co-occurring TCRs with DBSCAN, adding TCRdist sequence similarity when clustering within HLA-allele-positive subsets. Repertoires with fewer than 30,000 or more than 120,000 public chains, plus five repertoires with anomalous nucleotide sharing, were excluded from co-occurrence clustering. The source is immuneACCESS, and TCRdb retained only in-frame sequences with V and J called. Part of the clones is not carried over; for the studies checked, unresolved V genes explain less than half of this, and the remainder is unexplained. V and J calls plus clone size are reproduced from that table; the DNA served to infer D and trimming. The sample table on file contains about 140,000 clones. The top ten hold 2% to 2.5% of the sample.

The cohort was made up of 500 to 800 healthy bone marrow donors. At the time of sampling, every cohort member was nominally healthy, though immune exposures that went unrecorded were likely present. The donor tested CMV seronegative, placing the donor among the 350 to 400 seronegative members of the cohort. Every donor gave a peripheral blood sample, and the peripheral blood mononuclear cells from that sample were used for TCR beta sequencing. The Qiagen DNeasy Blood Extraction Kit was used to extract genomic DNA from the blood cell samples. There are 13 amino acids in the CDR3, from cysteine to phenylalanine inclusive. Of all the DNA, just the CDR3 is kept, 39 bases in frame from base 1. Trimming removed 3 bases from V and 2 bases from J, leaving 10 bases between the germline ends. Via the germline V gene (reference sequence), CDR1 is GTSNPN and CDR2 SVGIG.

Sequencing used PBMCs. This TCR was recovered from a young woman in good health and CMV-seronegative. The rearranged chain carries TRBV30 and TRBJ2-5, with the D gene not clear enough to name. CDR3 loop: CAWRVRGQETQYF. The nucleotide sequence reads as follows: TGTGCCTGGAGAGTTCGCGGACAAGAGACCCAGTACTTC.